This entry concerns a single T cell receptor beta chain. The CDR3 runs to 16 residues. Germline V gene lookup returns CDR1 SGHRS and CDR2 YFSETQ. The junction had 7 bases not matched to a gene; V was cut back by 4 bases and J by 4 bases. The sample is drawn from a study of multiple sclerosis patients with progressive multifocal leukoencephalopathy. The time point: before natalizumab initiation. Here immunoSEQ multiplex PCR was the method, and the copy in TCRdb shows in-frame clones only, minus some. Among roughly 30,000 clones listed, approximately 90% were seen once. Specimen: PBMCs. The source of this sequence is a human donor with multiple sclerosis. The rearrangement links TRBV5-1 to TRBJ2-5; TRBD2 matches at 13 bases. Here the CDR3 reads CASSLGLAGEGETQYF. In nucleotides, the CDR3 is TGCGCCAGCAGCCTAGGACTAGCGGGGGAGGGAGAGACCCAGTACTTC.